Below are 11 T cell receptor beta chains sequenced from a single sample in a study of blood T cell repertoires in COVID-19. Sequencing was performed with immunoSEQ multiplex PCR; in TCRdb, only in-frame clones are kept and a portion is missing. This table holds just over 300,000 clones, 85% to 90% found once. The specimen sequenced was peripheral blood. The receptor set was obtained from a woman aged 25 to 39 with COVID-19, enrolled during active disease.

The V and J genes are TRBV7-3 and TRBJ2-7; possibly TRBD2 for D (5 bases). This CDR3 is built from 17 residues. Germline lookup yields CDR1 SGHTA and CDR2 FQGTGA. With 1 base removed from V and 2 bases from J, the gap between germline ends came to 18 bases. CDR3 DNA sequence: TGTGCCAGCAGCTTAATTCTGACCTGGGAACTAGCCTACGAGCAGTACTTC. This translates into CASSLILTWELAYEQYF.

The V call is TRBV11-2, the J call TRBJ1-2; 8 bases fit TRBD1. The J segment lost 4 bases and the V segment lost 1 base, leaving 5 bases of the junction unmatched. Germline V gene data show CDR1 as SGHAT and CDR2 as FQNNGV. CDR3 length: 15 amino acids. CDR3 loop: CASSLVTGTGYGYTF. CDR3 DNA: TGTGCCAGCAGCTTAGTTACCGGGACAGGCTATGGCTACACCTTC.

This clone showed up just a few times. This sequence joins TRBV7-9 and TRBJ2-7; TRBD1 matches at 8 bases. Losses at the gene ends were 4 bases for V and 0 bases for J; bases not matched to a gene: 2. This CDR3 is built from 14 residues. Germline V gene data show CDR1 as SEHNR and CDR2 as FQNEAQ (reference sequence). The CDR3 nucleotides read TGTGCCAGCAGCTCGACAGGGGTCTCCTACGAGCAGTACGTC. This sequence encodes CASSSTGVSYEQYV.

This clone has only one observation. The gene calls are TRBV10-3 and TRBJ1-1; maybe TRBD1 (5 bases). Germline-derived CDR1 and CDR2 are ENHRY and SYGVKD. V lost 7 bases, J lost 5 bases, and 17 bases lay in between. CDR3 length equals 14 residues. CDR3 nucleotides: TGTGCCATCACCGAGCAGGGTGGGGTGACTGAAGCTTTCTTT. Translated: CAITEQGGVTEAFF.

This clone was seen a few times. This chain uses TRBV7-8 with TRBJ1-4; TRBD1 is a possible D gene (5 bases). This CDR3 is built from 19 residues. V gave up 5 bases and J gave up 0 bases, with 22 bases separating them. Germline lookup yields CDR1 SGHVS and CDR2 FQNEAQ. As DNA, the CDR3 is TGTGCCAGCAGCAGATTAGGTTGGGGCCTTGCAACAACTAATGAAAAACTGTTTTTT. Its protein product is CASSRLGWGLATTNEKLFF.

The CDR3 spells CSVGRLAGNEQFF. CDR3 coding DNA: TGCAGCGTTGGGAGACTAGCGGGCAATGAGCAGTTCTTC. The chain joins TRBV29-1 to TRBJ2-1; TRBD2 matches 10 bases. Germline V gene data show CDR1 as SQVTM and CDR2 as ANQGSEA. The CDR3 is 13 residues long. V lost 4 bases, J lost 6 bases, and 3 bases stayed unmatched.

V and J are TRBV7-2 and TRBJ2-3, with D tentatively TRBD2 (6 bases). Germline CDR1 and CDR2: SGHTA and FQGNSA. Trimming stripped 4 bases from V and 5 bases from J, with 7 bases between. This CDR3 region has 12 residues. CDR3 sequence: CASSSGVDTQYF. The CDR3 DNA follows: TGTGCCAGCAGCTCGGGAGTAGATACGCAGTATTTT.

The rearrangement uses TRBV5-1 and TRBJ1-2, with 7 positions matching TRBD1. V was pared by 0 bases and J by 7 bases, with 9 bases of the junction left unmatched. The length of the CDR3 is 15 residues. CDR1 and CDR2 from the germline V gene are SGHRS and YFSETQ. CDR3 coding DNA: TGCGCCAGCAGCTTGGATTTATCAGGGGGTTCTGGCTACACCTTC. Translated: CASSLDLSGGSGYTF.

This clone was found a few times. This chain links TRBV10-3 with TRBJ2-3; the D gene is possibly TRBD2 (7 bases). This CDR3 is built from 14 residues. Germline lookup yields CDR1 ENHRY and CDR2 SYGVKD. Trimming took off 11 bases at V and 2 bases at J, with 17 bases between the two ends. The CDR3 DNA follows: TGTGCCGTGGCGGGGGCATCCTCCACAGATACGCAGTATTTT. Its translation is CAVAGASSTDTQYF.

Note on this clone: An end of the junction does not agree with germline; a read error may underlie this. The V and J genes are TRBV30 and TRBJ1-1, with unresolved D. This CDR3 is 11 amino acids long. The germline CDR1 and CDR2 sequences are GTSNPN and SVGIG (reference sequence). CDR3 loop: CAGQLGDGAFF. The CDR3 DNA sequence: TGCGCTGGGCAGCTGGGAGATGGAGCTTTCTTT.

This clone was counted once. The chain uses TRBV15 and TRBJ2-7; D is undetermined. This CDR3 is built from 15 residues. CDR1 and CDR2 (germline): LNHNV, YYDKDF (reference sequence). V was clipped by 0 bases and J by 3 bases, with 12 bases between them. The CDR3 is CATSRDYGFDYEQYF. The CDR3 nucleotides are TGTGCCACCAGCAGAGATTATGGCTTCGACTACGAGCAGTACTTC.